The 18 T cell receptor beta chains below were found in one sample sequenced in a study of neoadjuvant nivolumab and ipilimumab in lung cancer. Method: immunoSEQ multiplex PCR; TCRdb's copy keeps in-frame clones and lacks some. The sample lists approximately 19,000 clones; about 89% were seen once. Source: peripheral blood, taken before neoadjuvant nivolumab, alone or with ipilimumab. Every receptor here comes from an adult with non-small cell lung cancer.

The chain has TRBV18 and TRBJ2-7; D is perhaps TRBD2 (5 bases). The germline CDR1 and CDR2 sequences are KGHSH and LQKENI. The CDR3 extends over 13 amino acids. The V end lost 6 bases, the J end lost 7 bases, and 16 bases lay between the germline ends. DNA of the CDR3: TGTGCCAGCTCCCGGGGTAGCACGGGTGAGCAGTACTTC. Its protein is CASSRGSTGEQYF.

V gene TRBV29-1 combines with J gene TRBJ1-1; D unclear. The CDR3 runs to 16 residues. Germline values: CDR1 SQVTM, CDR2 ANQGSEA. V was pared by 2 bases and J by 5 bases, with 21 bases between. The CDR3 sequence is CSVELGSLRGGTEAFF. CDR3 coding DNA: TGCAGCGTTGAACTGGGGAGCCTCCGGGGAGGAACTGAAGCTTTCTTT.

The chain recombines TRBV30 with TRBJ2-1; unclear D gene. This CDR3 comprises 13 residues. Between the trimmed V and J ends, which lost 2 bases and 0 bases, there was a span of 5 bases. Germline-derived CDR1 and CDR2 are GTSNPN and SVGIG (reference sequence). This CDR3 is CAWSSYSYNEQFF. The CDR3 bases are TGTGCCTGGAGTTCTTACTCCTACAATGAGCAGTTCTTC.

This clone has just one count. The chain has TRBV18 and TRBJ2-7; the D call may be TRBD1 or TRBD2 (5 bases each). The germline V and J ends were trimmed by 1 base and 0 bases, with 13 bases remaining between them. This CDR3 region has 16 residues. The germline V gene encodes CDR1 KGHSH and CDR2 LQKENI. The CDR3 protein is CASSPLVGPTSYEQYF. The DNA of the CDR3 is TGTGCCAGCTCACCACTCGTGGGACCGACCTCCTACGAGCAGTACTTC.

The J gene is TRBJ2-1, the V gene TRBV30; TRBD2 matches 14 bases. V trimming: 2 bases; J trimming: 11 bases; junction bases outside the gene matches: 8. Germline CDR1 GTSNPN, CDR2 SVGIG (reference sequence). CDR3 length equals 15 residues. CDR3 in DNA: TGTGCCTGGAGTACCGGGACTAGCGGGAGTCGTAAGCAGTTCTTC. Its translation: CAWSTGTSGSRKQFF.

This sequence joins TRBV30 and TRBJ2-7; TRBD2 aligns across 10 bases. The CDR3 is 14 residues long. The ends lost 3 bases at V and 3 bases at J; junction bases unmatched: 5. Germline CDR1 reads GTSNPN; CDR2 reads SVGIG (reference sequence). CDR3 DNA sequence: TGTGCCTGGAGACCTAGCGGGAGCCACTACGAGCAGTACTTC. Translation: CAWRPSGSHYEQYF.

This rearrangement joins TRBV7-9 to TRBJ2-5; tentatively, D is TRBD2 (5 bases). Trimming removed 6 bases at V and 5 bases at J, with 16 bases between. There are 14 residues in the CDR3. The germline V gene encodes CDR1 SEHNR and CDR2 FQNEAQ (reference sequence). The CDR3 nucleotides read TGTGCCAGCAGTTTAAATGGGGAGTGGGAGACCCAGTACTTC. This gives the protein CASSLNGEWETQYF. The whole variable domain, filled in from reference TRBV7-9 and TRBJ2-5, reads DTGVSQNPRHKITKRGQNVTFRCDPISEHNRLYWYRQTLGQGPEFLTYFQNEAQLEKSRLLSDRFSAERPKGSFSTLEIQRTEQGDSAMYLCASSLNGEWETQYFGPGTRLLVL.

The chain recombines TRBV5-1 with TRBJ2-7; D possibly corresponds to TRBD1 (6 bases). With 0 bases removed from V and 0 bases from J, the gap between germline ends came to 10 bases. The CDR3 consists of 15 residues. Per germline, CDR1 SGHRS and CDR2 YFSETQ. This CDR3 reads CASSLAQGPSYEQYF. CDR3 bases: TGCGCCAGCAGCTTGGCCCAGGGGCCCTCCTACGAGCAGTACTTC.

This chain joins TRBV7-9 and TRBJ1-5; TRBD1 aligns across 7 bases. The junction had 5 bases not matched to a gene; V was cut back by 0 bases and J by 6 bases. In germline, CDR1 is SEHNR, CDR2 FQNEAQ (reference sequence). The CDR3 covers 15 residues. The DNA of the CDR3 is TGTGCCAGCAGCTTAGCGGGGTCAGGGGGTCAGCCCCAGCATTTT. It codes for CASSLAGSGGQPQHF.

This clone was counted a single time. V is TRBV5-4 and J is TRBJ2-1, with TRBD1 as a possible D gene (6 bases). V gave up 4 bases and J gave up 4 bases, with 15 bases separating them. There are 15 residues in the CDR3. From germline, CDR1 is SGHNT and CDR2 YYREEE (reference sequence). This CDR3 is CASSHGQGSYNEQFF. For the CDR3, the DNA is TGTGCCAGCAGCCACGGGCAGGGGTCATACAATGAGCAGTTCTTC.

The rearrangement joins TRBV12-5 to TRBJ1-2; a weak D match, TRBD1 (5 bases). The CDR3 runs 15 residues. Germline V gives CDR1 LGHNT, CDR2 FRNRAP. Trimming cost V 7 bases and J 2 bases, with 17 bases left between them. CDR3 sequence reads: CASARGDSQNYGYTF. Here the CDR3 DNA reads TGTGCTAGTGCGCGAGGGGATAGTCAGAACTATGGCTACACCTTC.

V is TRBV5-1 and J is TRBJ2-7, with TRBD1 matching 7 bases. V trimming: 4 bases; J trimming: 6 bases; junction bases outside the gene matches: 13. Germline V gene lookup returns CDR1 SGHRS and CDR2 YFSETQ. The CDR3 covers 15 residues. CDR3 bases: TGCGCCAGCAGCAACGGACAGGCCAAGAACGGCGAGCAGTACTTC. Protein sequence: CASSNGQAKNGEQYF.

This chain uses TRBV29-1 with TRBJ1-5; 10 nucleotides agree with TRBD1. This CDR3 region has 15 residues. J gave up 5 bases and V 5 bases, and 9 bases lay outside the gene matches. The V gene's germline CDR1 is SQVTM and CDR2 ANQGSEA. This CDR3 is CSVTPGQGLHQPQHF. The CDR3 coding sequence is TGCAGCGTTACCCCGGGACAGGGGCTCCATCAGCCCCAGCATTTT.

CDR3 bases: TGTGCCAGCAGTGAATTATCAGGGGGCGAGGTCTATGGCTACACCTTC. Translating it yields CASSELSGGEVYGYTF. The chain carries TRBV2 and TRBJ1-2; 8 bases align to TRBD1. Germline loops: CDR1 SNHLY, CDR2 FYNNEI. The CDR3 consists of 16 residues. Losses at the gene ends were 2 bases for V and 4 bases for J; bases not matched to a gene: 9.

This chain uses TRBV6-5 with TRBJ1-2, with a weak D call TRBD1 (5 bases). V lost 6 bases and J 0 bases, leaving 14 bases between the germline ends. Germline V gene sequence: CDR1 MNHEY, CDR2 SVGAGI. The CDR3 is made up of 15 amino acids. CDR3 region: CASRYQGIANYGYTF. The CDR3 DNA reads TGTGCCAGCAGGTATCAGGGCATAGCTAACTATGGCTACACCTTC.

The chain couples TRBV6-1 to TRBJ2-7; TRBD1 matches 9 bases. The germline V gene has CDR1 MNHNS and CDR2 SASEGT. This CDR3 region has 15 residues. V trimming: 6 bases; J trimming: 6 bases; junction bases outside the gene matches: 12. The chain's CDR3 is CASSGTGFGELEQYF. In DNA form, the CDR3 reads TGTGCCAGCAGCGGGACAGGGTTCGGAGAGCTCGAGCAGTACTTC.

CDR3 loop: CASSVLWGATYNEQFF. CDR3 coding DNA: TGCGCCAGCAGCGTGCTTTGGGGGGCGACCTACAATGAGCAGTTCTTC. The rearrangement joins TRBV5-1 to TRBJ2-1; D is tentatively TRBD1 or TRBD2 (6 bases each). The CDR3 is 16 residues long. The V gene's germline CDR1 is SGHRS and CDR2 YFSETQ. V shed 4 bases and J shed 2 bases, with 16 bases lying between them. Supplemented by reference TRBV5-1 and TRBJ2-1, the full variable domain reads KAGVTQTPRYLIKTRGQQVTLSCSPISGHRSVSWYQQTPGQGLQFLFEYFSETQRNKGNFPGRFSGRQFSNSRSEMNVSTLELGDSALYLCASSVLWGATYNEQFFGPGTRLTVL.

V is TRBV9 and J is TRBJ2-7, with TRBD1 matching over 9 bases. Per germline, CDR1 SGDLS and CDR2 YYNGEE. This CDR3 is 14 amino acids long. V lost 3 bases, J lost 3 bases, and 4 bases stayed unmatched. Here the CDR3 reads CASSARGQGYEQYF. CDR3 DNA sequence: TGTGCCAGCAGCGCCCGGGGACAGGGCTACGAGCAGTACTTC.